These 16 T cell receptor beta chains were sequenced from one sample in a study of T cell responses to AZD1222 COVID-19 vaccine (dated by TCRdb to the early 2020s). Library generation was performed with the immunoSEQ multiplex PCR assay. TCRdb holds this immuneACCESS table with in-frame rearrangements only. Some clones are missing; in checked studies, unresolved V genes explain under half, and the rest has no known cause. For this sample the table gives approximately 60,000 clones, of which about 85% were detected only once. In total, the top ten clones hold about 20% of the sample. Interpreted using the paper, the time point label stands for: baseline before first vaccination. The label giving this sample's treatment or condition can be read as: meningococcal conjugate vaccine given as trial control. This specimen was peripheral blood, taken on day 0 of MenACWY control vaccination. The origin of the receptors is an adult in good health.

The chain is built from TRBV5-4 and TRBJ1-2, with 10 nucleotides matching TRBD1. Per the germline V gene, CDR1 is SGHNT and CDR2 is YYREEE (reference sequence). The CDR3 spans 15 residues. V was pared by 0 bases and J by 4 bases, with 3 bases of the junction left unmatched. CDR3 sequence reads: CASSLGQGATYGYTF. The CDR3 coding sequence is TGTGCCAGCAGCTTGGGACAGGGGGCGACCTATGGCTACACCTTC.

The V and J genes are TRBV5-1 and TRBJ2-7; 10 bases agree with TRBD1. Per germline, CDR1 SGHRS and CDR2 YFSETQ. The ends lost 4 bases at V and 1 base at J; junction bases unmatched: 2. CDR3 length equals 14 residues. DNA of the CDR3: TGCGCCAGCAGCGCGGGACAGGGGTCCTACGAGCAGTACTTC. This sequence encodes CASSAGQGSYEQYF. The complete variable domain, with remaining parts taken from reference TRBV5-1 and TRBJ2-7, reads KAGVTQTPRYLIKTRGQQVTLSCSPISGHRSVSWYQQTPGQGLQFLFEYFSETQRNKGNFPGRFSGRQFSNSRSEMNVSTLELGDSALYLCASSAGQGSYEQYFGPGTRLTVT.

This sequence joins TRBV6-2 or TRBV6-3 and TRBJ1-5, with a tentative D call TRBD1 (5 bases). The CDR3 sequence is 14 residues long. Per germline, CDR1 MNHEY and CDR2 SVGEGT. V lost 6 bases and J lost 6, with 15 bases in between. CDR3 nucleotides: TGTGCCAGCAGCCCCGACAGTTCCCGTCAGCCCCAGCATTTT. Its protein is CASSPDSSRQPQHF.

V usage is TRBV19 and J usage is TRBJ2-3; D gene uncertain. The CDR3 spans 15 residues. V lost 5 bases and J lost 1, with 13 bases in between. Germline lookup yields CDR1 LNHDA and CDR2 SQIVND (reference sequence). The CDR3 reads CASSSRSSGTDTQYF. Here the CDR3 DNA reads TGTGCCAGTAGTTCCCGAAGCAGCGGCACAGATACGCAGTATTTT.

The J gene is TRBJ2-3, the V gene TRBV28; 7 bases agree with TRBD2. The CDR3 totals 17 residues. Germline V lookup: CDR1 MDHEN, CDR2 SYDVKM. Losses at the gene ends were 6 bases for V and 0 bases for J; bases not matched to a gene: 12. The CDR3 DNA is TGTGCCAGCAGCCTAGGGGTTAGCGGGTCTAGCACAGATACGCAGTATTTT. As protein: CASSLGVSGSSTDTQYF.

The V call is TRBV29-1, the J call TRBJ1-1, with a tentative D call TRBD1 (5 bases). CDR3 length: 13 amino acids. The V end was cut by 1 base, the J end by 4 bases, with 10 bases between. Germline V lookup: CDR1 SQVTM, CDR2 ANQGSEA. In DNA form, the CDR3 reads TGCAGCGTTGAAGGTCAGGGAACCACTGAAGCTTTCTTT. It specifies CSVEGQGTTEAFF.

The chain recombines TRBV29-1 with TRBJ1-2; D call uncertain. Germline lookup yields CDR1 SQVTM and CDR2 ANQGSEA. Trimming removed 1 base at V and 5 bases at J, with 17 bases between. The CDR3 consists of 15 residues. The CDR3 sequence: CSVEGLDSAGYGYTF. In nucleotides, the CDR3 is TGCAGCGTTGAAGGGCTGGACTCGGCAGGATATGGCTACACCTTC.

The rearrangement links TRBV19 to TRBJ2-2; D uncertain. This CDR3 is built from 14 residues. Germline CDR1 and CDR2: LNHDA and SQIVND (reference sequence). V was shortened by 3 bases and J by 0 bases, with 5 bases between the two germline ends. Written as DNA, the CDR3 is TGTGCCAGTAGTATCGCTGCGAACACCGGGGAGCTGTTTTTT. It is translated as CASSIAANTGELFF.

V gene TRBV6-2 or TRBV6-3 combines with J gene TRBJ1-5, with D uncertain. The length of the CDR3 is 18 residues. Trimming left V 0 bases short and J 4 bases short, with 19 bases between. Germline-derived CDR1 and CDR2 are MNHEY and SVGEGT. CDR3 coding DNA: TGTGCCAGCAGTTACTCAGTGTGGAGGGCCGGCGGTAATCAGCCCCAGCATTTT. Translated, it gives CASSYSVWRAGGNQPQHF.

This sequence joins TRBV4-3 and TRBJ1-5, with D unresolved. The germline CDR1 and CDR2 sequences are LGHNA and YSLEER. The CDR3 is 15 residues long. Trimming cost V 0 bases and J 3 bases, with 9 bases left between them. This chain's CDR3 is CASSQDRAHNQPQHF. The CDR3 DNA sequence: TGCGCCAGCAGCCAAGACCGGGCACACAATCAGCCCCAGCATTTT.

This chain connects TRBV6-1 to TRBJ2-7, with D perhaps TRBD2 (5 bases). This CDR3 has 12 residues. The germline CDR1 and CDR2 sequences are MNHNS and SASEGT. Trimming cost V 3 bases and J 7 bases, with 10 bases left between them. CDR3 DNA: TGTGCCAGCAGTGACCCGGGGTTGGAGCAGTACTTC. This codes for CASSDPGLEQYF.

This chain joins TRBV18 and TRBJ1-2, with 9 bases lining up with TRBD1. V lost 2 bases to trimming and J lost 4 bases; unmatched junction nucleotides: 8. The CDR3 is 16 amino acids. Germline CDR1 is KGHSH and CDR2 is LQKENI. CDR3 protein: CASSPAGQGYGYGYTF. The CDR3 DNA reads TGTGCCAGCTCACCAGCCGGACAGGGGTATGGCTATGGCTACACCTTC.

There are a few counts of this clone. The CDR3, as DNA: TGTGCCAGCAGCTTGTTACCCACTCTGCAGGATAGCTCCTACAATGAGCAGTTCTTC. Translated: CASSLLPTLQDSSYNEQFF. The chain recombines TRBV5-6 with TRBJ2-1; D unresolved. This CDR3 is built from 19 residues. Trimming pared 1 base from V and 0 bases from J, leaving 20 bases between. Germline-derived CDR1 and CDR2 are SGHDT and YYEEEE.

The chain uses TRBV27 and TRBJ1-5; D is perhaps TRBD1 (6 bases). Trimming pared 8 bases from V and 7 bases from J, leaving 24 bases between. The length of the CDR3 is 16 residues. Germline V gene lookup returns CDR1 MNHEY and CDR2 SMNVEV (reference sequence). The CDR3 region has the DNA TGTGCCAGCCGCCAAGGGGGAATAGTGGAGGGCCAGCCCCAGCATTTT. It is translated as CASRQGGIVEGQPQHF.

The V and J genes are TRBV19 and TRBJ1-3; TRBD1 matches 8 bases. V gave up 8 bases and J gave up 0 bases; unmatched junction bases: 3. There are 14 residues in the CDR3. Germline V gene lookup returns CDR1 LNHDA and CDR2 SQIVND (reference sequence). The CDR3 nucleotides are TGTGCCAGTCAAACAGGGGGCTCTGGAAACACCATATATTTT. Residues: CASQTGGSGNTIYF. Variable domain in full (rest from reference TRBV19 and TRBJ1-3): DGGITQSPKYLFRKEGQNVTLSCEQNLNHDAMYWYRQDPGQGLRLIYYSQIVNDFQKGDIAEGYSVSREKKESFPLTVTSAQKNPTAFYLCASQTGGSGNTIYFGEGSWLTVV.

The rearrangement uses TRBV19 and TRBJ1-1; D is undetermined. CDR1 and CDR2 (germline): LNHDA, SQIVND (reference sequence). This CDR3 has 16 amino acids. V lost 7 bases to trimming and J lost 0 bases, with 18 bases between them. CDR3 region: CASTPGGALMNTEAFF. CDR3 DNA: TGTGCCAGTACCCCCGGCGGTGCACTTATGAACACTGAAGCTTTCTTT.